Reported below is one TCR beta chain. This specimen belongs to a study of blood T cell repertoires in COVID-19. Study context: Acute and convalescent COVID-19 samples came from the United States, Italy and Spain. T cells, B-cell-depleted T cells, or PBMCs supplied cDNA or gDNA.

The protocol was immunoSEQ multiplex PCR, while the TCRdb copy is restricted to in-frame clones and leaves out a portion. The sample consists of tens of thousands of clones, 70% to 90% of them appearing once. This CDR3 is built from 14 residues. CDR1 is SNHLY, CDR2 FYNNEI, per germline. V lost 5 bases, J lost 8 bases, and 5 bases stayed unmatched. What was sequenced was peripheral blood. The sequence was obtained from a man in his sixties or seventies with active COVID-19. V is TRBV2 and J is TRBJ2-3, with 12 positions matching TRBD1. The CDR3 DNA is TGTGCCAGCAGTCCGGGGACAGGGGGCTTTACGCAGTATTTT. It specifies CASSPGTGGFTQYF.